Here is one TCR beta chain with its context. What it binds is not known. V dropped 0 bases and J dropped 8 bases, with 16 bases sitting between them. The CDR3 loop spans 15 amino acids. Germline V gene data show CDR1 as LGHDT and CDR2 as YNNKEL (reference sequence). CD4+ T cells from unexposed donors were obtained before the COVID-19 pandemic (2011-2018). Cryopreserved PBMCs were CD4-enriched, then split into naive and memory cells. The data belong to a study of CD4 T cells in relation to SARS-CoV-2 and coronaviruses. Overall study findings and caveats: The assay detects memory recall responses, not culture-primed primary responses. Crossreactive clones expanded significantly less to SARS-CoV-2 than monoreactive clones.

TCRdb's copy holds only in-frame clones and misses some; the assay was immunoSEQ multiplex PCR. The table records around 65,000 clones, around 86% of them present only once. This rearrangement joins TRBV3-1 (or the pseudogene TRBV3-2) to TRBJ1-2; D gene unclear. Sequenced sample: memory CD4+ T cells from PBMCs. This receptor was taken from a human donor in good health. This CDR3 reads CASSQDLGTPSGYTF. CDR3 coding DNA: TGTGCCAGCAGCCAAGATTTAGGAACTCCATCAGGCTACACCTTC.